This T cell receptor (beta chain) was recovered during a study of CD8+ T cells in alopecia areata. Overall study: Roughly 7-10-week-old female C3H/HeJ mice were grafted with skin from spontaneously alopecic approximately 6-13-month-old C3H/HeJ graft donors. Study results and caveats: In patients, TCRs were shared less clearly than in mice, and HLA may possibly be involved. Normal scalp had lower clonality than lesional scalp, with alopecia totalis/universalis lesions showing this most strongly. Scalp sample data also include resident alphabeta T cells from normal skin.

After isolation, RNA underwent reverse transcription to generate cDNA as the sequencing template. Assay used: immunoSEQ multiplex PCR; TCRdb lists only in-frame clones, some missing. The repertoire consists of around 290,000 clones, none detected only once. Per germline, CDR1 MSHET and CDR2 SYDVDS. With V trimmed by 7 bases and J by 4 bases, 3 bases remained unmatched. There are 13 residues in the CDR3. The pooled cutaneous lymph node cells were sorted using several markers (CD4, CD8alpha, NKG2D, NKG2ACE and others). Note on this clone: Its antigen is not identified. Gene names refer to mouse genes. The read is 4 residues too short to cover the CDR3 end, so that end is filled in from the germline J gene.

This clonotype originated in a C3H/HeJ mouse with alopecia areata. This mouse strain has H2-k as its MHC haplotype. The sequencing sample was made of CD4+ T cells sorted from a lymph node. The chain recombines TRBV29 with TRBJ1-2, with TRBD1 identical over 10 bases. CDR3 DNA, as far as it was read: TGTGCTAGCACCGGACAGGGGGGCTCC. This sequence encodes CASTGQGGS. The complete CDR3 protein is CASTGQGGSDYTF.